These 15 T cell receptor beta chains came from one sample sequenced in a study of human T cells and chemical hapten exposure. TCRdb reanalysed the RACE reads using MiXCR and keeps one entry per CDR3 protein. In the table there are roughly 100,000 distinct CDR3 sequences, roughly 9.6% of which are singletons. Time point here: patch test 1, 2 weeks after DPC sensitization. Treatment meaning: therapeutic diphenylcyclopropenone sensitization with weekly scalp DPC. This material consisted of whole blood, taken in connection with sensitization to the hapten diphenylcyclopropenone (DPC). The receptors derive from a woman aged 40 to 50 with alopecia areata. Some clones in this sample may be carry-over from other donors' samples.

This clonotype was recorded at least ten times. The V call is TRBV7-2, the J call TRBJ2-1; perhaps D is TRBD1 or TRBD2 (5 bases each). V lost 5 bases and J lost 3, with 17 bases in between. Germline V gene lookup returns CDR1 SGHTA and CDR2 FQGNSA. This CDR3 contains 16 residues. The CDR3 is CASSIPPGPGYNEQFF. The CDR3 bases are TGTGCCAGCAGCATTCCTCCGGGACCTGGCTACAATGAGCAGTTCTTC.

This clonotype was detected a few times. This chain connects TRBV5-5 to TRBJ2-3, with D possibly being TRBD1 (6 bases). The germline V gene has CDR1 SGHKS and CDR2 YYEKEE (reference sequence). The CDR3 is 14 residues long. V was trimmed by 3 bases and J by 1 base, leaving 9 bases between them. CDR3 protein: CASSYTGRTDTQYF. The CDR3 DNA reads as TGTGCCAGCAGCTATACAGGGCGCACAGATACGCAGTATTTT.

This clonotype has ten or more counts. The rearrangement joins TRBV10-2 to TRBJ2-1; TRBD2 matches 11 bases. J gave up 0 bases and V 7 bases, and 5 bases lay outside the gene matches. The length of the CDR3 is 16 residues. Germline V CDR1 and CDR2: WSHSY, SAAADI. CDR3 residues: CASTRTSGSSYNEQFF. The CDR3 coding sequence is TGCGCCAGCACCCGAACTAGCGGGAGCTCCTACAATGAGCAGTTCTTC.

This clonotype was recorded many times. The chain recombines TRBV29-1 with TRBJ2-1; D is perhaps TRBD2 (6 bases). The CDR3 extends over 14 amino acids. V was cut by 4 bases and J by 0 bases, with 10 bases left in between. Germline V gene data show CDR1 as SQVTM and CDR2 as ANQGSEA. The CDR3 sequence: CSVAGGSSYNEQFF. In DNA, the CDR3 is TGCAGCGTTGCCGGGGGAAGCTCCTACAATGAGCAGTTCTTC.

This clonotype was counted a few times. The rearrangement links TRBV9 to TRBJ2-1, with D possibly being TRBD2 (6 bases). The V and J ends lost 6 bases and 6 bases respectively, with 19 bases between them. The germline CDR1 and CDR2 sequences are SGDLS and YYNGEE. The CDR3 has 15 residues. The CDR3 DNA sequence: TGTGCCAGCAACGCCGTTGGGGGTAGCGGCAATGAGCAGTTCTTC. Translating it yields CASNAVGGSGNEQFF.

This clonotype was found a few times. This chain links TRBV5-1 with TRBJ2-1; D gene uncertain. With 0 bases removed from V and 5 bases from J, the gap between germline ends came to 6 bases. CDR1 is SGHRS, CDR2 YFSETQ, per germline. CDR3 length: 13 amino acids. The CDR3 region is CASSLGTNNEQFF. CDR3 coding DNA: TGCGCCAGCAGCTTGGGTACAAACAATGAGCAGTTCTTC.

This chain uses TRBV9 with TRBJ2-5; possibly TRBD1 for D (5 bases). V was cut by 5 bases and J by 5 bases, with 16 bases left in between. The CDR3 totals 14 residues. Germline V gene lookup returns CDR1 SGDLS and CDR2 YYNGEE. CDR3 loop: CASSLGAIGETQYF. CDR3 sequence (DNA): TGTGCCAGCAGTCTAGGGGCTATAGGGGAGACCCAGTACTTC. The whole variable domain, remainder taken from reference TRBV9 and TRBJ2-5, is DSGVTQTPKHLITATGQRVTLRCSPRSGDLSVYWYQQSLDQGLQFLIQYYNGEERAKGNILERFSAQQFPDLHSELNLSSLELGDSALYFCASSLGAIGETQYFGPGTRLLVL.

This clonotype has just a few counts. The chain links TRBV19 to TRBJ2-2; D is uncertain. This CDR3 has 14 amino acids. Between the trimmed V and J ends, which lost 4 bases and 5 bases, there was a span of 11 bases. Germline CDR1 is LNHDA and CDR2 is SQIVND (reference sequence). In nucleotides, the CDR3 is TGTGCCAGTAGTAATGCAGCACCTACCGGGGAGCTGTTTTTT. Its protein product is CASSNAAPTGELFF.

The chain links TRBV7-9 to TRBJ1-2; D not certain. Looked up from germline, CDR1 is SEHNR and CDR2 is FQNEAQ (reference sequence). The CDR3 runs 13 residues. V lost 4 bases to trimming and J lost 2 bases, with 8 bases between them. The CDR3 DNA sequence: TGTGCCAGCAGCTACGGAGAGAACTATGGCTACACCTTC. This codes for CASSYGENYGYTF. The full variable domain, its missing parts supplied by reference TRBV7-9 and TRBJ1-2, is DTGVSQNPRHKITKRGQNVTFRCDPISEHNRLYWYRQTLGQGPEFLTYFQNEAQLEKSRLLSDRFSAERPKGSFSTLEIQRTEQGDSAMYLCASSYGENYGYTFGSGTRLTVV.

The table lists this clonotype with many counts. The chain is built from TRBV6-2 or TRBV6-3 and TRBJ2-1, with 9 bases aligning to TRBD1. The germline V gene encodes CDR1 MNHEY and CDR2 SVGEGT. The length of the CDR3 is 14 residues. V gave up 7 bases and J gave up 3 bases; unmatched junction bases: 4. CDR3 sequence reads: CASTQTGGYNEQFF. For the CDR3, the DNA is TGTGCCAGCACCCAGACAGGGGGCTACAATGAGCAGTTCTTC.

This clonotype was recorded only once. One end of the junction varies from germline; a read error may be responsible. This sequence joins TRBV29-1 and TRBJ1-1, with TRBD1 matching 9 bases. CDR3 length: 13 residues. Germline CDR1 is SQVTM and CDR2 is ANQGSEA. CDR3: CSVNGDRVGEVFF. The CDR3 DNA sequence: TGCAGCGTGAACGGGGACAGGGTCGGTGAAGTTTTCTTT.

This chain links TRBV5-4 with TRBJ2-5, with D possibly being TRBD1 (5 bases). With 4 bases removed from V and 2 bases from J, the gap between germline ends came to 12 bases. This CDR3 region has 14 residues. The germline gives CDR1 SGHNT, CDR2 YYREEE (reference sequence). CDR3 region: CASSLERQQETQYF. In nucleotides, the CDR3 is TGTGCCAGCAGCCTAGAGAGACAGCAAGAGACCCAGTACTTC.

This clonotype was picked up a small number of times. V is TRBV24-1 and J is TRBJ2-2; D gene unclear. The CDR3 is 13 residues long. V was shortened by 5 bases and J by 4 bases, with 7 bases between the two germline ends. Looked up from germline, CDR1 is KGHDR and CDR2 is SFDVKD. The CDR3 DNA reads TGTGCCACCAGTGGAATGCGCACCGGGGAGCTGTTTTTT. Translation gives CATSGMRTGELFF.

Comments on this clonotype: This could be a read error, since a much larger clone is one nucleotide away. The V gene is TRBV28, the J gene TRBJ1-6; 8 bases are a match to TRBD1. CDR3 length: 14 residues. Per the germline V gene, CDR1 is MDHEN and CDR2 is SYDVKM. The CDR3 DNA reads TGTGTCAGCAGTTCAGGGGGCGGAATTTTGCCCCTCCACTTT. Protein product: CVSSSGGGILPLHF.

The CDR3 bases are TGTGCCAGCAGCCAAGAGTTGAGTTCGGCATTAAGGAACACTGAAGCTTTCTTT. Its translation is CASSQELSSALRNTEAFF. V and J are TRBV14 and TRBJ1-1; D gene uncertain. This CDR3 region has 18 residues. CDR1 is SGHDN and CDR2 is FVKESK in the germline V gene. The V and J ends lost 0 bases and 1 base respectively, with 18 bases between them.